The present entry profiles one T cell receptor beta chain with its context. What it recognizes is unknown. The data were taken from a study of chemoradiotherapy in HPV16-positive cancers. Study-wide context: Candidate HPV-specific clones and shared TCR motifs came from two HPV16-positive patients. Study results and caveats: Non-HPV-specific T cells did not expand in tumors during treatment, whereas candidate HPV-specific clones and E7-related motifs did.

Repertoires were generated with immunoSEQ multiplex PCR, while TCRdb's copy carries only in-frame clones and drops some. The sample gives roughly 34,000 clones, about 88% of which show up once; under 2.5% is in the top ten. Germline CDR1 is SNHLY and CDR2 is FYNNEI. The junction had 7 bases not matched to a gene; V was cut back by 6 bases and J by 0 bases. There are 15 residues in the CDR3. The sequences come from blood, collected from a patient who underwent chemoradiotherapy. The V gene is TRBV2, the J gene TRBJ2-7; 8 bases are a match to TRBD1. The sequence was obtained from a human donor with HPV-associated anogenital cancer. CDR3 sequence reads: CASRDGQGFSYEQYF. DNA of the CDR3: TGTGCCAGCAGGGATGGACAGGGATTCTCCTACGAGCAGTACTTC.